This TCR beta chain originates from a study of blood T cell repertoires in COVID-19 (dated by TCRdb to 2020 to 2022). Looking at the study overall: The collaborator samples originated in the United States, Italy and Spain and spanned the acute and convalescent phases of COVID-19. Subjects who had been exposed to COVID-19, were actively infected with it, or had recovered from it provided the deeply sampled blood TCRbeta repertoires that made up the dataset. The repertoires were released in a freely available public database meant as a resource for research on the immune response to SARS-CoV-2. The material from the prospective study consisted of cDNA or gDNA derived from T cells, B-cell-depleted T cells, or PBMCs. Sample metadata almost always included a de-identified subject ID, COVID-19 status, age in years and sex. Where HLA class I and class II types were available, the types were taken from metadata supplied by the sample provider, not from assay-based typing. Samples were obtained from the ongoing ImmuneRACE study (first 160 participants) and from 1,000 to 1,500 subjects provided by 6 global collaborators.

Collaborating institutions collected whole blood in K2EDTA tubes following their own protocols. For TCRbeta analysis, collaborators shipped samples in one of three forms: frozen whole blood, isolated PBMCs, or DNA extracted from either of those sample types. As regards this clone: Its antigen is still unknown. Base qualities are not provided; no much larger clone lies one nucleotide away.

The immunoSEQ Assay, a bias-controlled multiplex PCR, was used to amplify TCRbeta CDR3 regions from genomic DNA. The study's own analysis went as follows. The number of nucleated cells in each sample was estimated from the amplification of reference gene primers within the assay. Sequence reads were collapsed and filtered to measure the absolute abundance of every unique TCRbeta CDR3 rearrangement. Productive Simpson clonality was computed per sample as the square root of Simpson's diversity index over productive rearrangements. TCRdb holds this immuneACCESS table with in-frame rearrangements only. Some clones are missing; in checked studies, unresolved V genes explain under half, and the rest has no known cause. That table furnishes V, J and clone size, whereas the DNA furnished D and trimming. This sample holds about 180,000 clones; about 87% were observed only once. The top ten constitute roughly 1.6% of the sample.

Reading from cysteine to phenylalanine, the CDR3 counts 15 amino acids. Kept here is only the CDR3 DNA, which spans 45 bases and is read in frame from base 1. V is trimmed back by 5 bases and J by 7 bases, and the junction contains 7 bases that no gene match accounts for. Reading the germline V gene (reference sequence) gives CDR1 MNHEY and CDR2 SMNVEV. Here is what the overall study found, with its caveats: Clinical and demographic metadata were provided uncurated, with the amount varying by source and participant.

The source is a woman aged 50 to 60 with acute or convalescent COVID-19. The chain was built from TRBV27 and TRBJ2-2; the central 10 bases match TRBD1. Sequencing input: peripheral blood. The CDR3 here reads CASSVRTGGLGELFF. DNA sequence: TGTGCCAGCAGTGTTCGGACAGGGGGACTCGGGGAGCTGTTTTTT.